This entry concerns a single T cell receptor beta chain. As yet, its antigen is unknown. Primed by a sample-barcoded 5' primer and a J-beta primer mix, a second PCR proceeded for about 6 to 12 cycles. TCRdb independently ran MiXCR on the 5' RACE reads; one entry per CDR3 protein. Of some 800,000 distinct CDR3 sequences in the sample, around two fifths were seen once. This entry is derived from a study of blood T cells in healthy people across ages. The study recruited healthy Caucasian donors from Russia who were aged about 6 to 95. Study observations and caveats: Higher diversity and more naive CD4+ cells were features of long-lived donors, compared to aged donors. A roughly linear age-dependent decrease characterized TCR beta diversity per million T cells.

CDR3 length: 14 amino acids. CDR1 is SNHLY and CDR2 is FYNNEI in the germline V gene. The V end was cut by 0 bases, the J end by 6 bases, with 12 bases between. The chain links TRBV2 to TRBJ2-7; no definite D call. This receptor was taken from a man aged 60-69 years in good health. The sample consisted of blood. The CDR3 loop is CASSEALGWGEQYF. CDR3 DNA: TGTGCCAGCAGTGAAGCGCTGGGGTGGGGCGAGCAGTACTTC.